The entry that follows covers one TCR beta chain sequence. As originally analysed: The assay estimated nucleated cells by amplifying reference gene primers. Measured with immunoSEQ multiplex PCR; TCRdb has only the in-frame clones, and not every one. D and trimming come from the DNA, and the V and J calls and clone size come from that table. The profile shows around 130,000 clones, under 90% of them singletons. V gave up 4 bases and J gave up 5 bases, with 2 bases separating them. The CDR3 runs 11 residues. Germline assignment: CDR1 MGHRA and CDR2 YSYEKL. The source of the sample is a study of blood T cell repertoires in COVID-19. Looking at the study overall: From T cells, B-cell-depleted T cells, or PBMCs came the material, which was cDNA or gDNA.

This receptor was identified in a woman aged 55-70 years with acute or convalescent COVID-19. This chain links TRBV4-1 with TRBJ2-2, with D unresolved. The sequenced material came from peripheral blood. The CDR3 reads CASSLTGELFF. CDR3 sequence (DNA): TGCGCCAGCAGCCTAACCGGGGAGCTGTTTTTT.